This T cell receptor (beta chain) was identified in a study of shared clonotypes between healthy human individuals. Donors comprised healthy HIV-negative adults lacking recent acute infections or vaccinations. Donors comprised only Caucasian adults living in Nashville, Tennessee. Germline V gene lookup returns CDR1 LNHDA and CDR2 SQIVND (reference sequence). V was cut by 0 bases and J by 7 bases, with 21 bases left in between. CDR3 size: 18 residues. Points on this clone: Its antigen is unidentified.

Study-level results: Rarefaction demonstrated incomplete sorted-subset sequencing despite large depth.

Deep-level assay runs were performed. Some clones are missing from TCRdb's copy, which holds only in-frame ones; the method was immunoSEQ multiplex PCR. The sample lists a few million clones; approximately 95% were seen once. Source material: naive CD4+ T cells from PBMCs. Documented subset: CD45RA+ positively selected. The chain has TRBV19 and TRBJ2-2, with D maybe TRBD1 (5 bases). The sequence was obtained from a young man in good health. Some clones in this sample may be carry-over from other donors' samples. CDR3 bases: TGTGCCAGTAGTATAGATCGTAGGACGGGCAGGGTTCACGGGGAGCTGTTTTTT. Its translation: CASSIDRRTGRVHGELFF.